This T cell receptor beta chain was profiled in a study of cytomegalovirus exposure and HLA in healthy donors. Study findings and constraints: Some V segments, including TRBV6-2 and TRBV6-3, were excluded as indistinguishable.

About this clone itself: Its antigen is currently unknown.

Primers: 60 Vbeta forward and 13 Jbeta reverse. Original processing notes: Per a later analysis, the number of unique TCR beta chains was some 75 million, of which about 10 million were shared. The protocol was immunoSEQ multiplex PCR, while the TCRdb copy is restricted to in-frame clones and leaves out a portion. V and J calls and clone size come straight from that table; D and trimming were deduced from the DNA. The sample holds just over 95,000 clones; about 77% are singletons and the top ten take approximately 4.4%. CDR1 is MNHEY and CDR2 is SMNVEV in the germline V gene (reference sequence). This CDR3 is 13 amino acids long. V shed 5 bases and J shed 8 bases, with 12 bases lying between them.

Sequenced material: PBMCs. V usage is TRBV27 and J usage is TRBJ1-4; D is ambiguous. This TCR was recovered from a middle-aged woman in good health and CMV-seronegative. CDR3 in amino acids: CASSLRRLEKLFF. The DNA of the CDR3 is TGTGCCAGCAGTCTTAGGAGGTTGGAAAAACTGTTTTTT.